These T cell receptor beta chains were read from a single sample in a study of PD-L1 blockade in urothelial cancer. TCRdb's table, derived via immunoSEQ multiplex PCR, lists solely in-frame clones and lacks some. This table has approximately 40,000 clones, around 88% appearing once. The sequences come from PBMCs, collected around atezolizumab (anti-PD-L1) treatment. Source of these receptors: a man in his sixties with urothelial cancer. Each CDR3 is given with its conserved first and last residue. A D gene is named only where the DNA matches it firmly. Where a row states a size, it is once, few, many or the class of an expanded clone; other rows omit it.

D gene,V gene,clone size,CDR3 length,J gene,CDR3 protein,CDR3 DNA
.,TRBV2,.,15,TRBJ2-3,CASSERGRLGYTQYF,TGTGCCAGCAGCGAAAGGGGGAGACTCGGGTATACGCAGTATTTT
TRBD2,TRBV5-6,.,16,TRBJ2-7,CASTHGSGGPWHEQYF,TGTGCCAGCACCCACGGGTCGGGAGGGCCTTGGCACGAGCAGTACTTC
.,TRBV19,.,15,TRBJ1-5,CASISQGIGDQPQHF,TGTGCCAGTATTTCCCAGGGGATTGGCGATCAGCCCCAGCATTTT
.,TRBV5-6,.,16,TRBJ1-1,CASSTWGREGYTEAFF,TGTGCCAGCAGCACCTGGGGTAGGGAGGGGTACACTGAAGCTTTCTTT
TRBD2,TRBV19,once,17,TRBJ2-5,CASSRALAGGTRETQYF,TGTGCCAGTAGTAGGGCCCTGGCGGGGGGGACGCGAGAGACCCAGTACTTC
.,TRBV18,.,14,TRBJ1-1,CASSPNRANTEAFF,TGTGCCAGCTCTCCAAACAGGGCGAACACTGAAGCTTTCTTT
TRBD1,TRBV6-4,.,12,TRBJ1-2,CASSTGGSGYTF,TGTGCCAGCAGTACAGGGGGCAGCGGCTACACCTTC
TRBD2,TRBV9,.,19,TRBJ2-7,CASSPGSGTSGGLQYEQYF,TGTGCCAGCAGCCCAGGATCCGGGACTAGCGGGGGTTTACAGTACGAGCAGTACTTC
.,TRBV11-2,.,11,TRBJ2-7,CASSSSYEQYF,TGTGCCAGCAGCTCGTCGTACGAGCAGTACTTC
TRBD2,TRBV4-2,.,16,TRBJ2-7,CASSQGLAGGPYEQYF,TGTGCCAGCAGCCAAGGACTAGCGGGGGGACCATACGAGCAGTACTTC
.,TRBV25-1,.,13,TRBJ1-2,CASSLSPRGSHYF,TGTGCCAGCAGCCTCTCTCCTCGCGGCAGCCACTACTTC
.,TRBV30,once,14,TRBJ1-4,CAWSDVTPNEKLFF,TGTGCCTGGAGTGACGTTACTCCGAATGAAAAACTGTTTTTT
.,TRBV7-8,once,17,TRBJ1-1,CASSSTNKQGSGTEAFF,TGTGCCAGCAGCTCCACAAACAAACAGGGCTCGGGCACTGAAGCTTTCTTT
.,TRBV30,once,14,TRBJ2-5,CAWSVVGLGETQYF,TGTGCCTGGAGTGTAGTGGGACTCGGAGAGACCCAGTACTTC
.,TRBV27,.,15,TRBJ1-3,CASSLRAQPGNTIYF,TGTGCCAGCAGTTTACGTGCACAACCTGGAAACACCATATATTTT
.,TRBV19,few,14,TRBJ1-5,CASSTQAEGQPQHF,TGTGCCAGTAGTACCCAGGCGGAGGGTCAGCCCCAGCATTTT
TRBD1,TRBV5-4,.,15,TRBJ1-4,CASSPRDSGNRKLFF,TGTGCCAGCAGCCCCCGGGACAGCGGAAATCGAAAACTGTTTTTT
TRBD1,TRBV7-8,few,17,TRBJ2-7,CASSPGVGGQSTYEQYF,TGTGCCAGCAGCCCCGGGGTAGGGGGACAGTCTACCTACGAGCAGTACTTC
TRBD1,TRBV2,.,14,TRBJ1-4,CASRDRVGSEKLFF,TGTGCCAGCAGAGACAGGGTCGGGAGCGAAAAACTGTTTTTT
TRBD1,TRBV5-1,.,15,TRBJ2-1,CASSWGQGAYNEQFF,TGCGCCAGCAGCTGGGGACAGGGGGCCTACAATGAGCAGTTCTTC
TRBD1,TRBV19,.,14,TRBJ1-2,CASSIDRANYGYTF,TGTGCCAGTAGTATCGACAGGGCTAACTATGGCTACACCTTC
.,TRBV5-1,.,16,TRBJ1-3,CASSLGKEGGPNTIYF,TGCGCCAGCAGCTTGGGGAAAGAGGGAGGGCCAAACACCATATATTTT
TRBD2,TRBV6-1,.,15,TRBJ2-3,CASSEDMGGPDTQYF,TGTGCCAGCAGTGAGGACATGGGAGGGCCAGATACGCAGTATTTT
TRBD1,TRBV5-4,.,15,TRBJ1-4,CASRPGTGGTEKLFF,TGTGCCAGCAGGCCTGGGACAGGGGGGACTGAAAAACTGTTTTTT
TRBD2,TRBV7-9,.,15,TRBJ2-7,CASSGEGARYYEQYF,TGTGCCAGCAGCGGGGAGGGAGCCAGATACTACGAGCAGTACTTC
TRBD1,TRBV19,.,15,TRBJ1-4,CASSTDRGRKEKLFF,TGTGCCAGTAGTACAGACAGGGGGAGGAAGGAAAAACTGTTTTTT
TRBD1,TRBV6-5,.,16,TRBJ1-4,CASSSERRGLGEKLFF,TGTGCCAGCAGTTCCGAAAGGAGGGGGCTAGGGGAAAAACTGTTTTTT
TRBD2,TRBV4-2,.,16,TRBJ2-5,CASSSEQRGTQETQYF,TGTGCCAGCAGCTCAGAGCAGCGGGGGACGCAAGAGACCCAGTACTTC
TRBD2,TRBV5-1,.,16,TRBJ2-1,CASSPSGRSSYNEQFF,TGCGCCAGCAGCCCTAGCGGGAGGTCCTCCTACAATGAGCAGTTCTTC
.,TRBV6-5,.,15,TRBJ2-7,CASSYSIRTTHEQYF,TGTGCCAGCAGTTACTCGATTCGGACTACCCACGAGCAGTACTTC
TRBD2,TRBV7-2,.,18,TRBJ2-7,CASSLSGVGLAGTYEQYF,TGTGCCAGCAGCTTAAGCGGCGTGGGTCTAGCGGGAACCTACGAGCAGTACTTC
.,TRBV11-2,.,14,TRBJ1-6,CASSLAIINSPLHF,TGTGCCAGCAGCTTGGCCATTATTAATTCACCCCTCCACTTT
.,TRBV7-6,.,14,TRBJ2-7,CASSAGRGSDEQYF,TGTGCCAGCAGTGCGGGCAGGGGAAGTGACGAGCAGTACTTC
.,TRBV11-2,.,14,TRBJ2-7,CASSFRTATYEQYF,TGTGCCAGCAGCTTCCGAACAGCTACCTACGAGCAGTACTTC
TRBD2,TRBV6-1,.,15,TRBJ2-7,CASSATAGGKDEQYF,TGTGCCAGCAGTGCCACGGCGGGAGGGAAAGACGAGCAGTACTTC
TRBD2,TRBV19,.,16,TRBJ2-7,CASSRGTSGRLHEQYF,TGTGCCAGTAGTAGGGGAACTAGCGGGAGACTCCACGAGCAGTACTTC
TRBD1,TRBV5-1,.,16,TRBJ1-3,CASSAQTGFGGNTIYF,TGCGCCAGCAGCGCTCAGACAGGGTTTGGTGGAAACACCATATATTTT
TRBD1,TRBV19,.,16,TRBJ1-4,CASSPPRGQGVGKLFF,TGTGCCAGTAGTCCACCGCGGGGACAGGGGGTGGGAAAACTGTTTTTT
.,TRBV15,.,17,TRBJ1-1,CATSRDLVSVESGEAFF,TGTGCCACCAGCAGAGATTTGGTCTCGGTGGAGTCGGGTGAAGCTTTCTTT
.,TRBV11-2,.,14,TRBJ1-1,CASSLIRGGTEAFF,TGTGCCAGCAGCTTAATCAGGGGAGGGACTGAAGCTTTCTTT
TRBD1,TRBV18,.,14,TRBJ2-5,CASSLEQGTETQYF,TGTGCCAGCTCACTGGAACAGGGGACCGAGACCCAGTACTTC
.,TRBV7-2,.,16,TRBJ2-5,CASSHGERPSGETQYF,TGTGCCAGCAGCCACGGCGAGCGGCCTTCGGGAGAGACCCAGTACTTC
.,TRBV5-1,.,13,TRBJ1-2,CASSPDTSYGYTF,TGCGCCAGCAGCCCTGACACGAGCTATGGCTACACCTTC
TRBD1,TRBV6-5,few,14,TRBJ2-7,CASSQTRTGAEQYF,TGTGCCAGCAGCCAAACCCGGACAGGGGCCGAGCAGTACTTC
TRBD1,TRBV7-9,.,13,TRBJ1-6,CASRGQADSPLHF,TGTGCCAGCCGCGGACAGGCGGATTCACCCCTCCACTTT